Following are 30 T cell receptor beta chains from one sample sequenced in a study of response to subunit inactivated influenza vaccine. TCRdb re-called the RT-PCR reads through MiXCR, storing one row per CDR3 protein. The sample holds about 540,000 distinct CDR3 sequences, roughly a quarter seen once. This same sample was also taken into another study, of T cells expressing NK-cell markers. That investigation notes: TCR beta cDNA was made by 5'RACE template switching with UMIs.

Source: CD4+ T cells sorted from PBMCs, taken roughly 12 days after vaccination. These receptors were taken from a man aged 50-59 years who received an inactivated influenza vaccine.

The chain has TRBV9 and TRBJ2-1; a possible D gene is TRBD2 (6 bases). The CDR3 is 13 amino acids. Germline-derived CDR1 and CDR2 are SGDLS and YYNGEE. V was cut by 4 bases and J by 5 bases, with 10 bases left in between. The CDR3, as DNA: TGTGCCAGCAGCTCGGGAGTTCACAATGAGCAGTTCTTC. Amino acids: CASSSGVHNEQFF. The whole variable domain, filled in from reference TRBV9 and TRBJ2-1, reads DSGVTQTPKHLITATGQRVTLRCSPRSGDLSVYWYQQSLDQGLQFLIQYYNGEERAKGNILERFSAQQFPDLHSELNLSSLELGDSALYFCASSSGVHNEQFFGPGTRLTVL.

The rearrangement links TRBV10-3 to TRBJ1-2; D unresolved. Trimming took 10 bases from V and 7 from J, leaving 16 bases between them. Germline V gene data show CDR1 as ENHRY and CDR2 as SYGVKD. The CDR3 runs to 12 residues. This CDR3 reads CATGATYSGYTF. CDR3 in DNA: TGTGCCACTGGCGCAACCTATAGTGGCTACACCTTC.

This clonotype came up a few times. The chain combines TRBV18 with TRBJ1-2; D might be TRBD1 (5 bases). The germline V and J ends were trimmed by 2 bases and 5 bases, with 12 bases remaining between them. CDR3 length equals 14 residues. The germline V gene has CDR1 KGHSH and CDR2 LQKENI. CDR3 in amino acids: CASSPRGSGYGYTF. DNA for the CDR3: TGTGCCAGCTCACCAAGGGGTTCAGGGTATGGCTACACCTTC.

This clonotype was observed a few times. The chain's CDR3 is CAISESGGANTGELFF. CDR3 DNA sequence: TGTGCCATCAGTGAGTCAGGTGGAGCGAACACCGGGGAGCTGTTTTTT. The chain links TRBV10-3 to TRBJ2-2, with D unresolved. Trimming removed 0 bases at V and 0 bases at J, with 8 bases between. The length of the CDR3 is 16 residues. Germline V gene sequence: CDR1 ENHRY, CDR2 SYGVKD.

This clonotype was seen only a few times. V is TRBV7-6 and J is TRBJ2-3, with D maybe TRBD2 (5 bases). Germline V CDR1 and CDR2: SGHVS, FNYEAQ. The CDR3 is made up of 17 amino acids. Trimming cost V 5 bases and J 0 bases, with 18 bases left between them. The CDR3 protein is CASSPTPGVSSTDTQYF. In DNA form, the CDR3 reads TGTGCCAGCAGCCCCACTCCCGGGGTCTCCAGCACAGATACGCAGTATTTT.

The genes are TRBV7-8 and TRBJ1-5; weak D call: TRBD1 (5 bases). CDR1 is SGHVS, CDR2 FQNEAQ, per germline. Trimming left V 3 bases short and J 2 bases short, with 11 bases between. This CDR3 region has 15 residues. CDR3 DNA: TGTGCCAGCAGCTTGAGGGCCAGGGGCAATCAGCCCCAGCATTTT. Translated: CASSLRARGNQPQHF.

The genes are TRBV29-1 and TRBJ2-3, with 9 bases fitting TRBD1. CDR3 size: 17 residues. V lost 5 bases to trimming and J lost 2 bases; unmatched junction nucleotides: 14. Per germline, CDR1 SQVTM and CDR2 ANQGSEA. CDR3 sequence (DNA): TGCAGCGTTCGCGGACGCAAAAGGGACAGGGACACAGATACGCAGTATTTT. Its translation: CSVRGRKRDRDTDTQYF.

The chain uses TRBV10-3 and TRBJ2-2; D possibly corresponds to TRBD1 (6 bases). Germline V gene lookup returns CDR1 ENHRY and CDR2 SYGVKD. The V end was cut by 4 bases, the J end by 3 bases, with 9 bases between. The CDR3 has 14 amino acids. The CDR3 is CAISANRDTGELFF. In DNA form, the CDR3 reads TGTGCCATCAGTGCAAACAGGGACACCGGGGAGCTGTTTTTT.

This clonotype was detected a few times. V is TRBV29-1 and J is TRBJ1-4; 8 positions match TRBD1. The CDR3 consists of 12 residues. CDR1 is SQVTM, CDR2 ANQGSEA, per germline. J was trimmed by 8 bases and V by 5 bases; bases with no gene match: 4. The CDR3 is CSVQGAGEKLFF. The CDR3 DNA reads TGCAGCGTTCAGGGGGCGGGGGAAAAACTGTTTTTT.

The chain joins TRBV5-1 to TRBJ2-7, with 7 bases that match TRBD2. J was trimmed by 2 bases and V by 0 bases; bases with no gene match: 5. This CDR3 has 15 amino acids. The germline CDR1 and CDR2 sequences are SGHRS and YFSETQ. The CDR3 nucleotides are TGCGCCAGCAGCTTGGAGGGCGGGGGAACCTACGAGCAGTACTTC. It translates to CASSLEGGGTYEQYF.

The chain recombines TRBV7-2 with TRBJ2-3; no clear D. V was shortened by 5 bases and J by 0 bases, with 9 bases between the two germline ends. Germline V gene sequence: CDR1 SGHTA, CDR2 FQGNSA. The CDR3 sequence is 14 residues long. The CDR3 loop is CASSKDSSTDTQYF. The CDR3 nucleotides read TGTGCCAGCAGCAAGGATTCTAGCACAGATACGCAGTATTTT.

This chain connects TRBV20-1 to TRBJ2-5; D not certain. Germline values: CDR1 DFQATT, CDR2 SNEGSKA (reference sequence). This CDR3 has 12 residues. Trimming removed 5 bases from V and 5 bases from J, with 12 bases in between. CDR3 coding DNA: TGCAGTGCTTATATCGGTGGGGAGACCCAGTACTTC. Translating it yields CSAYIGGETQYF.

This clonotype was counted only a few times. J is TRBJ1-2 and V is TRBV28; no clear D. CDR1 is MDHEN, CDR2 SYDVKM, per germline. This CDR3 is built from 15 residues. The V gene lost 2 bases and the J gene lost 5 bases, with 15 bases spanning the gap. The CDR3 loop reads CASSLAGRVDYGYTF. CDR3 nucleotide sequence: TGTGCCAGCAGTTTAGCCGGCCGGGTTGATTATGGCTACACCTTC.

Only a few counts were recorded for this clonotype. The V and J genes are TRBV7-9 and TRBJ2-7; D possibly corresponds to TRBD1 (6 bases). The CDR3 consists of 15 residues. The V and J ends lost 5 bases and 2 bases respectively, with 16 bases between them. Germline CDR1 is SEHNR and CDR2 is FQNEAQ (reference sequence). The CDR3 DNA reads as TGTGCCAGCAGCCAAAGGGGACACCGAGCCTACGAGCAGTACTTC. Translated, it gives CASSQRGHRAYEQYF.

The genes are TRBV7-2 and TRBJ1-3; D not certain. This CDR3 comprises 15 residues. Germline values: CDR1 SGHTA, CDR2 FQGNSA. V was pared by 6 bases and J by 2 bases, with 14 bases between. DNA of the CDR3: TGTGCCAGCAGTGATAGGGTTTCCCCTGGAAACACCATATATTTT. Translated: CASSDRVSPGNTIYF.

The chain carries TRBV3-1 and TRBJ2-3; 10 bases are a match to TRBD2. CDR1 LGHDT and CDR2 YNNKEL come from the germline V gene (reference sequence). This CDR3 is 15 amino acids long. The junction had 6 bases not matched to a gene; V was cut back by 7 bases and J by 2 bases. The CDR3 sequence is CASTLAGANTDTQYF. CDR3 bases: TGTGCCAGCACCCTAGCGGGGGCCAACACAGATACGCAGTATTTT.

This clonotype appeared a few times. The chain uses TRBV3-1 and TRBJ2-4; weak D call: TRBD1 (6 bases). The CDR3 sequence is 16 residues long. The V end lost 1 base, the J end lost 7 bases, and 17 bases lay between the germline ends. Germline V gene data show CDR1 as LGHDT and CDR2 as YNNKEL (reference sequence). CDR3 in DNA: TGTGCCAGCAGCCAAGCCGGGACACTCCTGCGGAACATTCAGTACTTC. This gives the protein CASSQAGTLLRNIQYF.

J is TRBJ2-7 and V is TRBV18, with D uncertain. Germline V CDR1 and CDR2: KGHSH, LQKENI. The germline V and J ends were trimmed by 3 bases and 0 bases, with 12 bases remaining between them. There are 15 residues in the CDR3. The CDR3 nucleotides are TGTGCCAGCTCACCCGGACGGACCTCCTCCTACGAGCAGTACTTC. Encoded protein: CASSPGRTSSYEQYF. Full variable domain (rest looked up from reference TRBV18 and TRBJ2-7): NAGVMQNPRHLVRRRGQEARLRCSPMKGHSHVYWYRQLPEEGLKFMVYLQKENIIDESGMPKERFSAEFPKEGPSILRIQQVVRGDSAAYFCASSPGRTSSYEQYFGPGTRLTVT.

Here the CDR3 DNA reads TGTGCCAGCAGTTACCAGGGACAGAAGATAACCGAAGAGACCCAGTACTTC. This codes for CASSYQGQKITEETQYF. The chain couples TRBV6-2 or TRBV6-3 to TRBJ2-5; 7 positions agree with TRBD1. This CDR3 is built from 17 residues. Germline V gene lookup returns CDR1 MNHEY and CDR2 SVGEGT. Trimming took 2 bases from V and 3 from J; bases not matched to a gene: 12.

CDR3 nucleotides: TGTGCCAGCAGTACAGGGGACAGGAGGAACACTGAAGCTTTCTTT. It encodes CASSTGDRRNTEAFF. The chain combines TRBV6-1 with TRBJ1-1; 8 positions match TRBD1. The CDR3 extends over 15 amino acids. Trimming at V came to 5 bases and at J to 1 base, leaving 6 bases not matched to a gene. CDR1 and CDR2 (germline): MNHNS, SASEGT.

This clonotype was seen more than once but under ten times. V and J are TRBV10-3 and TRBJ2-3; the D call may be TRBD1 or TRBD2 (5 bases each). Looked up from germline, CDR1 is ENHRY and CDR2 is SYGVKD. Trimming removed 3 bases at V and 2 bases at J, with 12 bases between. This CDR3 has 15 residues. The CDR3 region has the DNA TGTGCCATCAGTGAACGGGACGGACCCACAGATACGCAGTATTTT. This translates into CAISERDGPTDTQYF.

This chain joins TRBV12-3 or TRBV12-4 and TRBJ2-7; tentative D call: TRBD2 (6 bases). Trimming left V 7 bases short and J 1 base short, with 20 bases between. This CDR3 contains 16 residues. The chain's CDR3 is CASTTSEGNPSYEQYF. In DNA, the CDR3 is TGTGCCAGCACCACATCGGAGGGAAACCCTTCCTACGAGCAGTACTTC.

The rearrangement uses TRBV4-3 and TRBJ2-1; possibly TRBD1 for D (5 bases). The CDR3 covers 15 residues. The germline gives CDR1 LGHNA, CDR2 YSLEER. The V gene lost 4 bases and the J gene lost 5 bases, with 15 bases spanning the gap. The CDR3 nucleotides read TGCGCCAGCAGCCCCAGACACCAGGGAAACAATGAGCAGTTCTTC. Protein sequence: CASSPRHQGNNEQFF.

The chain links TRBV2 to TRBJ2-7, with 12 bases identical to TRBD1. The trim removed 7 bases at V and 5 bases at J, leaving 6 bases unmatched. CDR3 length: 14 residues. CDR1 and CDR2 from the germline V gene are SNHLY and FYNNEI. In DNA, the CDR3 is TGTGCCAGCAATACCGGGACAGGGGGCCACGAGCAGTACTTC. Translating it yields CASNTGTGGHEQYF.

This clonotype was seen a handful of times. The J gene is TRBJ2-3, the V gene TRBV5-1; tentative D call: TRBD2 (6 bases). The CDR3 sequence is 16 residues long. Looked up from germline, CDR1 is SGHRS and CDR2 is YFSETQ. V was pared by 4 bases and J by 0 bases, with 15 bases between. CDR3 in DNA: TGCGCCAGCAGCCCGGCCGGGACTTCTAGCACAGATACGCAGTATTTT. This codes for CASSPAGTSSTDTQYF.

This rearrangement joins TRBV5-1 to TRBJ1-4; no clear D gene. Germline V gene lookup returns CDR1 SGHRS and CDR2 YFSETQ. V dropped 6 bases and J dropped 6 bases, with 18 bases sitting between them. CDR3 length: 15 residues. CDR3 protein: CASTQGGSMDEKLFF. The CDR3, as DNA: TGCGCCAGCACCCAAGGTGGTTCGATGGATGAAAAACTGTTTTTT.

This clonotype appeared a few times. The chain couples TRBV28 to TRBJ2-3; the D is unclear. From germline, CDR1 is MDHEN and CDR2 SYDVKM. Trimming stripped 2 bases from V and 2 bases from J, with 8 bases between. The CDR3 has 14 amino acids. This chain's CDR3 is CASSLPQLTDTQYF. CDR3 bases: TGTGCCAGCAGTTTACCGCAGCTCACAGATACGCAGTATTTT.

The CDR3 DNA follows: TGTGCCAGCAGCATACGACAGGAAGCTAACTATGGCTACACCTTC. The encoded protein is CASSIRQEANYGYTF. The chain uses TRBV9 and TRBJ1-2; maybe TRBD1 (6 bases). The length of the CDR3 is 15 residues. Trimming stripped 4 bases from V and 0 bases from J, with 13 bases between. The germline V gene encodes CDR1 SGDLS and CDR2 YYNGEE.

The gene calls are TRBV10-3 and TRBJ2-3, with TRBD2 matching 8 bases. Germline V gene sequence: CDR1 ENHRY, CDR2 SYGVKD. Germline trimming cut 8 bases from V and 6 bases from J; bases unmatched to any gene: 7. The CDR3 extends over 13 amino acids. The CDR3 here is CAIGAAGVDTQYF. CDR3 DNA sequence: TGTGCCATCGGCGCAGCGGGAGTGGATACGCAGTATTTT.

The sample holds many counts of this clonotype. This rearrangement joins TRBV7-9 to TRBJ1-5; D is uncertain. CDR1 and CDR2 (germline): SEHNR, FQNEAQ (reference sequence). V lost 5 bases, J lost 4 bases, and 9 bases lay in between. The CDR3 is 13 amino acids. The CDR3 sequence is CASSPDGNQPQHF. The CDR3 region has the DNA TGTGCCAGCAGCCCTGACGGGAATCAGCCCCAGCATTTT. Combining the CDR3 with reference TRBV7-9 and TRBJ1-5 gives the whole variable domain DTGVSQNPRHKITKRGQNVTFRCDPISEHNRLYWYRQTLGQGPEFLTYFQNEAQLEKSRLLSDRFSAERPKGSFSTLEIQRTEQGDSAMYLCASSPDGNQPQHFGDGTRLSIL.